This T cell receptor beta chain was observed in a study of cytomegalovirus exposure and HLA in healthy donors. Study-wide context: Of all 398 donors who were genotyped, roughly 81% belonged to the Caucasian-associated ancestry cluster.

The study ran its PCR with 60 Vbeta and 13 Jbeta primers. Here immunoSEQ multiplex PCR was the method, and the copy in TCRdb shows in-frame clones only, minus some. The sample shows some 98,000 clones, 60% to 80% of them seen only once. Germline CDR1 MNHEY, CDR2 SVGAGI. Trimming stripped 2 bases from V and 6 bases from J, with 16 bases between. The CDR3 is made up of 15 amino acids. Notes on this clone: No antigen is known for it.

Study-level points and caveats: Associated with HLA alleles at 0.05 false discovery rate in a later analysis were 15,000 to 20,000 TCR beta sequences. Later analysis indicated greater clonal expansion among HLA-associated TCR beta chains than among equally common other chains.

Sample: PBMCs. This clonotype was sampled from a female donor in good health and CMV-seronegative. The chain has TRBV6-5 and TRBJ1-1; possible D gene TRBD1, 6 bases. The DNA for the CDR3 is TGTGCCAGCAGTTACGGCTCTACAGGGAGGGCTGAAGCTTTCTTT. This sequence encodes CASSYGSTGRAEAFF.